The entry below describes one T cell receptor beta chain. The target of this receptor is not known. No much larger clonotype is one base removed from it; base qualities were not supplied. The record originates from a study of T cells after yellow fever vaccination (dated by TCRdb to the late 2010s). Turning to the overall study: Libraries from fractions with low cell numbers were prepared with the SMART-Seq v4 Ultra Low Input RNA kit. Bulk TCR alpha and beta repertoires were sequenced longitudinally to track T-cell clones before and after primary and booster YFV17D yellow fever vaccination. Two healthy male donors made up the cohort, one aged 18 to 30 years and the other aged 30 to 40 years. Blood samples were taken at several timepoints before and after primary and secondary immunization, and bulk PBMC replicates and cell subsets were isolated.

CDR1 and CDR2 (MNHEY, SMNVEV) derive from the germline V gene (reference sequence). V gives up 5 bases and J gives up 4 bases, and the segment between their germline ends measures 19 bases. Including the terminal cysteine and phenylalanine, the CDR3 comprises 16 residues. Solely the CDR3 DNA is kept, with 48 bases framed from the first base. This sample's treatment or condition label indicates: live attenuated yellow fever vaccine strain. At each blood-draw timepoint, two biological replicates of bulk PBMCs were obtained. A standard Ficoll-Paque protocol was used to isolate PBMCs from peripheral blood. RNA was extracted with TriZol from bulk PBMCs, CD4 and CD8 fractions, and dextramer-positive and dextramer-negative fractions. The full study reports these points: Compared with the primary T-cell response, the secondary T-cell response was weaker but faster, peaking on day 5 rather than day 15. A small share of clonotypes was detected in both CD4 and CD8 compartments, with the overlap likely arising from convergent recombination. Most clones expanded after primary vaccination were re-detected after the booster (almost 97% of CD4 and around 88% of CD8), suggesting broad memory maintenance. Computational filtering was required because FACS-sorted repertoires could contain abundant contaminating clonotypes from the bulk population. The study included only a couple of donors, which limits how far the findings can be generalized.

TCR cDNA was synthesized by 5'RACE template switching, which introduced a universal primer site and unique molecular identifiers. cDNA synthesis was primed from both the TCR alpha and TCR beta constant segments. Library amplification involved two PCR steps, and the second step added sample barcodes and sequencing adapters. Sequencing of libraries was performed on Illumina HiSeq 2500 (2x100 bp) or NovaSeq (2x150 bp). Under the source paper's analysis protocol: Demultiplexing of reads and collapsing into UMI consensus sequences were performed with MIGEC, and V(D)J alignment was carried out with MiXCR. Clonotypes responding to the vaccine were identified with edgeR on replicate PBMC samples, with the criteria of FDR below 0.01 and a log2 fold change above 5 up to day 15. Each bulk clonotype received a CD4 or CD8 identity based on whether the sequenced CD4 or CD8 repertoire contained that clonotype at higher abundance. TCRdb passed the public sequencing reads through fastp at Q25 and MiXCR, retaining productive beta sequences. Each record represents a unique CDR3 protein, reported with the most common genes and DNA among its rows. These V and J calls are TCRdb output, not the study's own analysis. The sample data list about 340,000 distinct CDR3 sequences, and 8% to 10% of these were observed just once. Of the sample, about a sixth is held by the ten largest clones.

This material consisted of PBMCs, taken on the day of the first yellow fever vaccination. This sequence originates from a man younger than 35 who received the YFV17D yellow fever vaccine. Here the chain combines TRBV27 and TRBJ2-3; no D gene can be assigned with confidence. The DNA is TGTGCCAGCAGTCCTATTCCTAGTCTTACCCCAGATACGCAGTATTTT. It codes for CASSPIPSLTPDTQYF.